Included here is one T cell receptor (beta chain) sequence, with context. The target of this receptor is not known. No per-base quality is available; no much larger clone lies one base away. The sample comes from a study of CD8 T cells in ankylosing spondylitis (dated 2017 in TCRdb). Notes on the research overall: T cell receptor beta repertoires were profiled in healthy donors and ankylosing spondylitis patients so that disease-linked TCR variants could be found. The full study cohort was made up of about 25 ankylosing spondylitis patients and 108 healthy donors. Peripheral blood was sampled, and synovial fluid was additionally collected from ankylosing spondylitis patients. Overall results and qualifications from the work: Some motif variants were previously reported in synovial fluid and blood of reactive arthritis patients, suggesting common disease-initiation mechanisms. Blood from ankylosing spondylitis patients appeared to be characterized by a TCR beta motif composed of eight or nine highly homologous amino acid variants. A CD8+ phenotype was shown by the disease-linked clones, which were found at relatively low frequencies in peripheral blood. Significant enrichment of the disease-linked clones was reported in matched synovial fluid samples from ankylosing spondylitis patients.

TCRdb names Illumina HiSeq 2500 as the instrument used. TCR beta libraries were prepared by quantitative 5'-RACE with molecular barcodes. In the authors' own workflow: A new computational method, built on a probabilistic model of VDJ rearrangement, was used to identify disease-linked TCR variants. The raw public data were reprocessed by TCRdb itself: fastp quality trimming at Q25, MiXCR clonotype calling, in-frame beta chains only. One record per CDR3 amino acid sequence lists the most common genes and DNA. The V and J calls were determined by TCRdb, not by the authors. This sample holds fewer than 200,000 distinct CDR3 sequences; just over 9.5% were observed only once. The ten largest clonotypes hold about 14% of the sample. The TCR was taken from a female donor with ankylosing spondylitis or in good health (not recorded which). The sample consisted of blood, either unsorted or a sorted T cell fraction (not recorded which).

The DNA reads as follows: TGTGCCAGCAGCTTTGGGGCATCTGAGCAGTACTTC. It is translated as CASSFGASEQYF. The V gene is TRBV7-2 and the J gene is TRBJ2-7, with TRBD1 as a weak D call on 5 bases. In the germline V gene, CDR1 corresponds to SGHTA and CDR2 to FQGNSA. The CDR3 starts with the cysteine, ends with the phenylalanine, and has 12 residues. The read is trimmed to its CDR3 DNA, 36 bases read in frame from base 1. The trim is 3 bases for V and 7 bases for J, with a gap of 10 bases between the germline ends.